This T cell receptor beta chain was identified in a study of neurological immune-mediated disorders. With 10-nucleotide random UMIs included, cDNA was synthesized by 5'RACE. Over 180 million TCR-beta sequences from 15-18 subjects came from every sequencing run. From the 5' RACE reads, TCRdb called clonotypes with MiXCR, one entry per CDR3 protein. The sample carries about 60,000 distinct CDR3 sequences, about 3.7% recorded once. V lost 3 bases and J lost 5, with 11 bases in between. Germline V gene data show CDR1 as KGHSH and CDR2 as LQKENI. This CDR3 spans 13 amino acids. The study, taken as a whole, reports: Among 34 multiple sclerosis patients, 18 had repertoires that phylogenetic grouping placed in one related-CDR3 cluster, a possible signature. None of the CDR3 amino acid sequences of expanded clones were shared across subjects, and this suggested private repertoires in all groups.

This clonotype came up many times. Its antigen is not known. The origin of this receptor is a woman aged 55-75 years with multiple sclerosis. This rearrangement joins TRBV18 to TRBJ2-7; D is possibly TRBD1 (5 bases). Sequenced input: PBMCs. The CDR3 reads CASSPTTDNEQYF. CDR3 DNA: TGTGCCAGCTCACCGACGACGGACAACGAGCAGTACTTC.